The source of this TCR beta chain is a study of CD8 T cells in Susac syndrome. The V end lost 5 bases, the J end lost 4 bases, and 17 bases lay between the germline ends. Germline V gives CDR1 MNHEY, CDR2 SVGAGI. There are 15 residues in the CDR3. Random hexamers primed reverse transcription of about 0.5 to 1 ug RNA. Multiplex immunoSEQ PCR targeted 54 Vbeta and 13 Jbeta TCR beta segments. MiXCR, applied by TCRdb to the immunoSEQ multiplex PCR reads, yields one record per CDR3 protein. The table records 150,000 or so distinct CDR3 sequences, about 90% of them present only once. Sequencing was done on a sample of CD4+ T cells from PBMCs. The V and J genes are TRBV6-5 and TRBJ1-2; the D is unclear. This TCR was recovered from a human donor in good health. CDR3 in DNA: TGTGCCAGCAGTAGACACCAAGTAAACTCCTATGGCTACACCTTC. Translating gives CASSRHQVNSYGYTF.